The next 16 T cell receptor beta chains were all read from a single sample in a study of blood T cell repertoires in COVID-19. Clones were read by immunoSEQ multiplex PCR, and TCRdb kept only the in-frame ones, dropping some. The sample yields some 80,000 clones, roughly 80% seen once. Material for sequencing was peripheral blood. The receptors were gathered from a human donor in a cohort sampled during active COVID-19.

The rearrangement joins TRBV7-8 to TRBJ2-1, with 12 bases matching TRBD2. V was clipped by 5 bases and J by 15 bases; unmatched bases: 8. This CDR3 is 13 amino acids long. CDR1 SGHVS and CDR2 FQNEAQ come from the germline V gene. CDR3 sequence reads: CASSLRTSGAPFF. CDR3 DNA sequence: TGTGCCAGCAGCCTCCGGACTAGCGGGGCCCCGTTCTTC.

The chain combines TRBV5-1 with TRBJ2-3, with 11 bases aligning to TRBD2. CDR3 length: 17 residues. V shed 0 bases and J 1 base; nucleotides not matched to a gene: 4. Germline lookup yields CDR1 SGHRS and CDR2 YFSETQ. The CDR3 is CASSLDPTSGGTDTQYF. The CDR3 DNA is TGCGCCAGCAGCTTGGACCCGACTAGCGGGGGCACAGATACGCAGTATTTT. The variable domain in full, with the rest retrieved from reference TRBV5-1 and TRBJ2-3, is KAGVTQTPRYLIKTRGQQVTLSCSPISGHRSVSWYQQTPGQGLQFLFEYFSETQRNKGNFPGRFSGRQFSNSRSEMNVSTLELGDSALYLCASSLDPTSGGTDTQYFGPGTRLTVL.

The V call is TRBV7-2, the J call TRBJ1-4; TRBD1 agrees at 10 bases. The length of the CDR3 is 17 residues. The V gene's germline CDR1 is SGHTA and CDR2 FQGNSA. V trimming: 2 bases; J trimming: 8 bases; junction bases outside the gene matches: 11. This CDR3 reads CASSLMGIGTGVEKLFF. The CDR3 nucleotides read TGTGCCAGCAGCTTAATGGGAATAGGGACAGGGGTCGAAAAACTGTTTTTT. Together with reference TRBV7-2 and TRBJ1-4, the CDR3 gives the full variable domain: GAGVSQSPSNKVTEKGKDVELRCDPISGHTALYWYRQSLGQGLEFLIYFQGNSAPDKSGLPSDRFSAERTGGSVSTLTIQRTQQEDSAVYLCASSLMGIGTGVEKLFFGSGTQLSVL.

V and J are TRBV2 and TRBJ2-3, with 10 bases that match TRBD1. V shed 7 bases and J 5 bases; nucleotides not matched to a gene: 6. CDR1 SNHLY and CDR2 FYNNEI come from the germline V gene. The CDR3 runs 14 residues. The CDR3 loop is CASKRQGAIDTQYF. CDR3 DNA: TGTGCCAGCAAGAGACAGGGGGCTATAGATACGCAGTATTTT.

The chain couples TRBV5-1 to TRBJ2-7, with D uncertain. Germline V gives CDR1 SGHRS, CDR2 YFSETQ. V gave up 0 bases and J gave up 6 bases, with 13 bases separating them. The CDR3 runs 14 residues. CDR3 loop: CASSLVSNEAEQYF. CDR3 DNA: TGCGCCAGCAGCTTGGTGTCGAATGAGGCCGAGCAGTACTTC.

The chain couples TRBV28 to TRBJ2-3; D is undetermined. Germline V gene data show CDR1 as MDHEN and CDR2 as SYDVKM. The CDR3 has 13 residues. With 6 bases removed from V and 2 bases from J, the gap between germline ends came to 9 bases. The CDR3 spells CASSGSHTDTQYF. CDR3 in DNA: TGTGCCAGCAGCGGGTCGCACACAGATACGCAGTATTTT.

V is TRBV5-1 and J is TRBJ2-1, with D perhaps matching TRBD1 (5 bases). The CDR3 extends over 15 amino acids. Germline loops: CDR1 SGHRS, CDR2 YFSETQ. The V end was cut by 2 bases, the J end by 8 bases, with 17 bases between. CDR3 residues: CASSFKSSQGDEQFF. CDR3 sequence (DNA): TGCGCCAGCAGCTTCAAATCCTCGCAAGGGGATGAGCAGTTCTTC.

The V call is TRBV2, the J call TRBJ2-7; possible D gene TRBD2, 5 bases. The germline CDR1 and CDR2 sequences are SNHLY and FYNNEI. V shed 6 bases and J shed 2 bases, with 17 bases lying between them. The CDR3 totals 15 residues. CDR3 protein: CASRRTLVEAYEQYF. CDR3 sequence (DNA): TGTGCCAGCAGGCGGACTCTTGTGGAAGCCTACGAGCAGTACTTC.

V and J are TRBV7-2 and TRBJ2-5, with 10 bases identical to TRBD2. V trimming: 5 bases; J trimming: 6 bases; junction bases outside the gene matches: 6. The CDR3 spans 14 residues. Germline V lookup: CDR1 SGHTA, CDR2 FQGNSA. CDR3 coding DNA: TGTGCCAGCAGCCAGGGACTAGCGCCTCAGACCCAGTACTTC. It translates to CASSQGLAPQTQYF. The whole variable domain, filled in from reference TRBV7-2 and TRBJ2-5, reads GAGVSQSPSNKVTEKGKDVELRCDPISGHTALYWYRQSLGQGLEFLIYFQGNSAPDKSGLPSDRFSAERTGGSVSTLTIQRTQQEDSAVYLCASSQGLAPQTQYFGPGTRLLVL.

CDR3 loop: CACSPLSGNTIYF. CDR3 DNA: TGTGCCTGTTCCCCCCTCTCTGGAAACACCATATATTTT. This rearrangement joins TRBV30 to TRBJ1-3; unclear D gene. The V gene's germline CDR1 is GTSNPN and CDR2 SVGIG (reference sequence). The CDR3 sequence is 13 residues long. Trimming stripped 6 bases from V and 0 bases from J, with 9 bases between.

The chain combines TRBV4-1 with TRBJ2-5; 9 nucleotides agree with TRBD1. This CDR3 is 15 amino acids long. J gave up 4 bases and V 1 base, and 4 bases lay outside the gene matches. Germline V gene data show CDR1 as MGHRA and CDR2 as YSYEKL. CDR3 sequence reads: CASSQGGTGRETQYF. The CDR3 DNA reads TGCGCCAGCAGCCAAGGGGGGACAGGGCGAGAGACCCAGTACTTC.

The CDR3 region is CASSLYRAHQPQHF. The CDR3 coding sequence is TGTGCCAGCAGTTTATACAGGGCCCATCAGCCCCAGCATTTT. The chain combines TRBV28 with TRBJ1-5; a possible D gene is TRBD1 (6 bases). V lost 1 base and J 5 bases, leaving 9 bases between the germline ends. This CDR3 has 14 residues. The germline gives CDR1 MDHEN, CDR2 SYDVKM.

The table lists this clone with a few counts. The CDR3 spells CASSQDIERREQYF. The CDR3 bases are TGCGCCAGCAGCCAAGATATCGAGCGACGGGAGCAGTACTTC. The chain has TRBV4-3 and TRBJ2-7; D gene unclear. V dropped 0 bases and J dropped 7 bases, with 13 bases sitting between them. This CDR3 region has 14 residues. Germline assignment: CDR1 LGHNA and CDR2 YSLEER.

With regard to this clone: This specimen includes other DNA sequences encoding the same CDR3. This CDR3 is CASSQDSGGSYNEQFF. The CDR3 DNA follows: TGTGCCAGCAGCCAAGACTCGGGGGGATCCTACAATGAGCAGTTCTTC. The chain uses TRBV3-1 (or the pseudogene TRBV3-2) and TRBJ2-1; TRBD2 matches at 7 bases. Trimming cost V 0 bases and J 1 base; bases outside gene matches: 3. The length of the CDR3 is 16 residues. Germline V gives CDR1 LGHDT, CDR2 YNNKEL (reference sequence).

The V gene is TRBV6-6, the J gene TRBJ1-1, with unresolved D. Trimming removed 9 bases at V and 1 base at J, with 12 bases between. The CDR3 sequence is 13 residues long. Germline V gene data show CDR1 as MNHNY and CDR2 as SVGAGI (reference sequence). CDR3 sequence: CARRLGPNTEAFF. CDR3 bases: TGTGCCAGGCGGTTAGGCCCGAACACTGAAGCTTTCTTT.

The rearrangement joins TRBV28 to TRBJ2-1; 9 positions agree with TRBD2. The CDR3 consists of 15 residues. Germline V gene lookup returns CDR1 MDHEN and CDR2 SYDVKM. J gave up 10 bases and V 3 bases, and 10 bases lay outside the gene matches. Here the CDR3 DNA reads TGTGCCAGCAGTTTGGGGCCCCTAGCGGGGAGAGAGCAGTTCTTC. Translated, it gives CASSLGPLAGREQFF.